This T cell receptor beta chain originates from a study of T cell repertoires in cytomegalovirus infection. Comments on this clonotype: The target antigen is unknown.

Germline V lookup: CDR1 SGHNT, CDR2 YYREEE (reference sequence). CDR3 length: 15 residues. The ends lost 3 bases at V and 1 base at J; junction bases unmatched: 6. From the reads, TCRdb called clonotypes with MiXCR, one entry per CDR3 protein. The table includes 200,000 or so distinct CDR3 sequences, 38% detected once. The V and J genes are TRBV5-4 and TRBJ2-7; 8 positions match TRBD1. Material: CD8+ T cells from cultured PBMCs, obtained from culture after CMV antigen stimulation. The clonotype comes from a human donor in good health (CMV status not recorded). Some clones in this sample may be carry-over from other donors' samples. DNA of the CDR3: TGTGCCAGCAGCTCCACCGACAGGGGATCCTACGAGCAGTACTTC. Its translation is CASSSTDRGSYEQYF. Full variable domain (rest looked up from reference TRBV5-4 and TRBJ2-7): ETGVTQSPTHLIKTRGQQVTLRCSSQSGHNTVSWYQQALGQGPQFIFQYYREEENGRGNFPPRFSGLQFPNYSSELNVNALELDDSALYLCASSSTDRGSYEQYFGPGTRLTVT.